This T cell receptor beta chain was identified in a study of shared clonotypes between healthy human individuals. General study points: The rarefaction results pointed to incomplete sorted-subset sequencing despite large depth. Shared across a few donors were roughly 4.8% of the naive CD4 clonotypes. Sampling included only blood; tissue repertoires likely differ.

Each of the donors was a healthy adult who was HIV-negative and had not had a recent acute infection or vaccination. This CDR3 comprises 14 residues. V trimming: 11 bases; J trimming: 1 base; junction bases outside the gene matches: 6. The germline gives CDR1 SGHTA, CDR2 FQGNSA. On this clone: Its antigen is undetermined.

Only in-frame clones appear in the TCRdb table, and some are missing; sequencing was by immunoSEQ multiplex PCR. The sample carries under 1,100,000 clones, around 74% recorded once. The sample was memory CD4+ T cells sorted from blood. Stated subset: CD45RA-negative fraction. The sequence was collected from a man in his late teens or twenties in good health. The genes are TRBV7-2 and TRBJ2-2, with 8 bases aligning to TRBD2. The CDR3 nucleotides read TGTGCCCACGGGCTAGCGGGGAACACCGGGGAGCTGTTTTTT. Encoded protein: CAHGLAGNTGELFF.